Below, 32 T cell receptor beta chains from the same sample are listed, as sequenced in a study of identical twins. One entry per CDR3 protein results from TCRdb running MiXCR on the 5' RACE reads. The table records a few hundred thousand distinct CDR3 sequences, roughly 15% of them present only once. These same data were also listed under a study on yellow fever vaccine responses in identical twins.

Material: CD4+ T cells sorted from blood. The origin of the receptors is a woman younger than 35 in good health.

This clonotype was counted a few times. The chain couples TRBV5-5 to TRBJ2-1, with 8 positions matching TRBD1. The CDR3 contains 15 residues. The germline gives CDR1 SGHKS, CDR2 YYEKEE (reference sequence). The V gene end was trimmed by 4 bases and the J gene end by 7 bases; junction bases not matched to a gene: 10. The CDR3 sequence is CASSRSGTGQNEQFF. CDR3 bases: TGTGCCAGCAGCCGGAGTGGGACAGGCCAAAATGAGCAGTTCTTC.

The genes are TRBV5-1 and TRBJ1-1; possibly TRBD1 for D (5 bases). Germline V CDR1 and CDR2: SGHRS, YFSETQ. CDR3 length equals 16 residues. The V end was cut by 4 bases, the J end by 0 bases, with 16 bases between. The chain's CDR3 is CASSPMEGHMNTEAFF. In DNA, the CDR3 is TGCGCCAGCAGCCCCATGGAGGGGCACATGAACACTGAAGCTTTCTTT.

This clonotype has just a few counts. V usage is TRBV20-1 and J usage is TRBJ2-5; 8 bases are shared with TRBD2. The CDR3 length is 13 residues. Trimming at V came to 6 bases and at J to 3 bases, leaving 6 bases not matched to a gene. Germline CDR1 DFQATT, CDR2 SNEGSKA (reference sequence). DNA for the CDR3: TGCAGTGCAATGGGGACTAGGAAAGAGACCCAGTACTTC. It specifies CSAMGTRKETQYF.

This clonotype was observed many times. The gene calls are TRBV20-1 and TRBJ2-5; 8 positions agree with TRBD2. Per germline, CDR1 DFQATT and CDR2 SNEGSKA (reference sequence). The CDR3 covers 13 residues. Trimming at V came to 5 bases and at J to 2 bases, leaving 4 bases not matched to a gene. CDR3 nucleotides: TGCAGTGCTGGGCGGGGGGCACAAGAGACCCAGTACTTC. Amino acids: CSAGRGAQETQYF.

The chain couples TRBV7-9 to TRBJ2-1; TRBD2 aligns across 13 bases. The CDR3 totals 16 residues. V gave up 5 bases and J gave up 8 bases; unmatched junction bases: 9. CDR1 is SEHNR and CDR2 is FQNEAQ in the germline V gene (reference sequence). The CDR3 DNA reads as TGTGCCAGCAGCAAACTAGCGGGAGGGCGGTTCCATGAGCAGTTCTTC. As protein: CASSKLAGGRFHEQFF.

The chain employs TRBV11-2 and TRBJ2-2; D is possibly TRBD1 (5 bases). Looked up from germline, CDR1 is SGHAT and CDR2 is FQNNGV. The ends were cut back, 0 bases at V and 6 bases at J, with 11 bases in the middle. This CDR3 spans 15 amino acids. CDR3 sequence reads: CASSLEGFRAGELFF. The DNA of the CDR3 is TGTGCCAGCAGCTTAGAGGGGTTCAGGGCCGGGGAGCTGTTTTTT. Using reference TRBV11-2 and TRBJ2-2 for the parts outside the CDR3, the full variable domain is EAGVAQSPRYKIIEKRQSVAFWCNPISGHATLYWYQQILGQGPKLLIQFQNNGVVDDSQLPKDRFSAERLKGVDSTLKIQPAKLEDSAVYLCASSLEGFRAGELFFGEGSRLTVL.

The table lists this clonotype with a few counts. CDR3 nucleotide sequence: TGTGCCATCAACCACCCTGGGGGGGGAGATACGCAGTATTTT. Its protein is CAINHPGGGDTQYF. The chain recombines TRBV10-3 with TRBJ2-3, with 7 bases fitting TRBD2. CDR3 length equals 14 residues. Germline assignment: CDR1 ENHRY and CDR2 SYGVKD. With V trimmed by 7 bases and J by 5 bases, 9 bases remained unmatched.

This clonotype was seen at least ten times. The rearrangement uses TRBV24-1 and TRBJ2-1; 8 bases line up with TRBD1. Germline V CDR1 and CDR2: KGHDR, SFDVKD. The CDR3 covers 18 residues. Trimming removed 3 bases from V and 6 bases from J; junction bases left unmatched: 15. The CDR3 DNA sequence: TGTGCCACCAGTGATAGATCCAGGACAGGGTTTTATAGCAATGAGCAGTTCTTC. This encodes CATSDRSRTGFYSNEQFF.

The J gene is TRBJ2-1, the V gene TRBV5-1, with 8 nucleotides matching TRBD2. In germline, CDR1 is SGHRS, CDR2 YFSETQ. The CDR3 covers 16 residues. V dropped 1 base and J dropped 6; count of bases not matched to a gene: 9. The DNA of the CDR3 is TGCGCCAGCAGCTTGATGGTCCAGCGGGGGACCAATGAGCAGTTCTTC. Its translation: CASSLMVQRGTNEQFF. Based on the CDR3 plus reference TRBV5-1 and TRBJ2-1, the full variable domain is KAGVTQTPRYLIKTRGQQVTLSCSPISGHRSVSWYQQTPGQGLQFLFEYFSETQRNKGNFPGRFSGRQFSNSRSEMNVSTLELGDSALYLCASSLMVQRGTNEQFFGPGTRLTVL.

The V and J genes are TRBV5-1 and TRBJ2-5; no clear D gene. CDR3 size: 13 residues. CDR1 and CDR2 (germline): SGHRS, YFSETQ. The V end was cut by 2 bases, the J end by 4 bases, with 9 bases between. CDR3 DNA sequence: TGCGCCAGCAGCTTTACGGGTTCAGAGACCCAGTACTTC. Translating gives CASSFTGSETQYF.

This clonotype was found a few times. V is TRBV10-1 and J is TRBJ2-1; perhaps TRBD2 as D (5 bases). CDR3 size: 13 residues. From germline, CDR1 is WNHNN and CDR2 SYGVQD (reference sequence). Trimming stripped 3 bases from V and 8 bases from J, with 11 bases between. In DNA, the CDR3 is TGCGCCAGCAGTGATGCGGGTCGGGATGAGCAGTTCTTC. Translation gives CASSDAGRDEQFF.

This rearrangement joins TRBV19 to TRBJ2-2; D might be TRBD2 (6 bases). Trimming removed 0 bases from V and 7 bases from J, with 9 bases in between. Looked up from germline, CDR1 is LNHDA and CDR2 is SQIVND (reference sequence). CDR3 length: 14 residues. The DNA of the CDR3 is TGTGCCAGTAGTATAGATCACGGGGGCGGGGAGCTGTTTTTT. It codes for CASSIDHGGGELFF.

J is TRBJ2-7 and V is TRBV2; possibly TRBD1 for D (5 bases). Trimming took 1 base from V and 5 from J, leaving 15 bases between them. In germline, CDR1 is SNHLY, CDR2 FYNNEI. The CDR3 sequence is 15 residues long. The CDR3 region has the DNA TGTGCCAGCAGTGAAGAGGTCAGGGTGGTAAACGAGCAGTACTTC. Translation: CASSEEVRVVNEQYF.

This chain joins TRBV24-1 and TRBJ2-1; possible D gene TRBD1, 6 bases. The V end was cut by 5 bases, the J end by 5 bases, with 18 bases between. The CDR3 extends over 16 amino acids. Germline V gene lookup returns CDR1 KGHDR and CDR2 SFDVKD. The CDR3 sequence is CATSAPGQTTNNEQFF. The CDR3 DNA reads as TGTGCCACCAGTGCTCCGGGACAAACAACCAACAATGAGCAGTTCTTC.

This clonotype came up a few times. The rearrangement joins TRBV18 to TRBJ1-1; D possibly corresponds to TRBD1 (6 bases). This CDR3 has 12 amino acids. The germline V and J ends were trimmed by 4 bases and 6 bases, with 9 bases remaining between them. Per the germline V gene, CDR1 is KGHSH and CDR2 is LQKENI. The CDR3 region has the DNA TGTGCCAGCTCACGCAGGGGTGCTGAAGCTTTCTTT. Its protein is CASSRRGAEAFF. Combining the CDR3 with reference TRBV18 and TRBJ1-1 gives the whole variable domain NAGVMQNPRHLVRRRGQEARLRCSPMKGHSHVYWYRQLPEEGLKFMVYLQKENIIDESGMPKERFSAEFPKEGPSILRIQQVVRGDSAAYFCASSRRGAEAFFGQGTRLTVV.

The V gene is TRBV28, the J gene TRBJ2-6; D is uncertain. CDR3 size: 16 residues. The ends were cut back, 7 bases at V and 0 bases at J, with 13 bases in the middle. CDR1 is MDHEN and CDR2 is SYDVKM in the germline V gene. The CDR3: CASTTGISSGANVLTF. The CDR3 DNA reads as TGTGCCAGCACGACGGGTATAAGCTCTGGGGCCAACGTCCTGACTTTC.

This chain joins TRBV5-1 and TRBJ2-7, with a possible D match to TRBD2 (6 bases). The germline gives CDR1 SGHRS, CDR2 YFSETQ. V lost 0 bases and J lost 3, with 10 bases in between. CDR3 size: 14 residues. The DNA for the CDR3 is TGCGCCAGCAGCTTGGGACTAGATCGCTACGAGCAGTACTTC. Protein: CASSLGLDRYEQYF. The variable domain in full, completed from reference TRBV5-1 and TRBJ2-7, reads KAGVTQTPRYLIKTRGQQVTLSCSPISGHRSVSWYQQTPGQGLQFLFEYFSETQRNKGNFPGRFSGRQFSNSRSEMNVSTLELGDSALYLCASSLGLDRYEQYFGPGTRLTVT.

The chain links TRBV7-2 to TRBJ1-4; a possible D gene is TRBD1 (6 bases). From germline, CDR1 is SGHTA and CDR2 FQGNSA. Trimming removed 1 base from V and 0 bases from J, with 9 bases in between. This CDR3 comprises 16 residues. CDR3 sequence reads: CASSLVGTSTNEKLFF. The CDR3 DNA follows: TGTGCCAGCAGCTTAGTGGGGACATCAACTAATGAAAAACTGTTTTTT.

This clonotype was found a few times. The chain is built from TRBV7-8 and TRBJ2-5, with D maybe TRBD1 (6 bases). V was shortened by 5 bases and J by 1 base, with 17 bases between the two germline ends. The CDR3 is 16 amino acids. Germline V gene sequence: CDR1 SGHVS, CDR2 FQNEAQ. The CDR3 is CASSPKDRPFQETQYF. DNA for the CDR3: TGTGCCAGCAGCCCGAAGGACAGACCATTCCAAGAGACCCAGTACTTC. The full variable domain, rest sourced from reference TRBV7-8 and TRBJ2-5, is GAGVSQSPRYKVAKRGQDVALRCDPISGHVSLFWYQQALGQGPEFLTYFQNEAQLDKSGLPSDRFFAERPEGSVSTLKIQRTQQEDSAVYLCASSPKDRPFQETQYFGPGTRLLVL.

The rearrangement links TRBV20-1 to TRBJ2-1, with D perhaps TRBD1 (5 bases). Germline assignment: CDR1 DFQATT and CDR2 SNEGSKA (reference sequence). Trimming shortened V by 8 bases and J by 16 bases, and 24 bases separated the two germline ends. This CDR3 has 12 amino acids. This CDR3 is CSLRTGYNERFF. Written as DNA, the CDR3 is TGCAGTCTACGAACAGGTTACAATGAGCGTTTCTTC.

This chain joins TRBV24-1 and TRBJ2-1; D possibly corresponds to TRBD2 (5 bases). Germline lookup yields CDR1 KGHDR and CDR2 SFDVKD. V lost 1 base and J 0 bases, leaving 9 bases between the germline ends. This CDR3 comprises 16 residues. In nucleotides, the CDR3 is TGTGCCACCAGTGATTTTCAGCGGAACTCCTACAATGAGCAGTTCTTC. This encodes CATSDFQRNSYNEQFF.

This clonotype has a handful of counts. This rearrangement joins TRBV5-1 to TRBJ2-7; D is uncertain. V lost 6 bases to trimming and J lost 0 bases, with 13 bases between them. Germline CDR1 reads SGHRS; CDR2 reads YFSETQ. CDR3 length: 14 residues. The CDR3: CASTETADSYEQYF. The CDR3 DNA is TGCGCCAGCACCGAGACGGCGGACTCCTACGAGCAGTACTTC.

The table lists this clonotype with a few counts. The chain uses TRBV2 and TRBJ1-5; D possibly corresponds to TRBD1 (6 bases). Trimming removed 5 bases from V and 7 bases from J, with 15 bases in between. Germline V gene lookup returns CDR1 SNHLY and CDR2 FYNNEI. The CDR3 has 14 amino acids. CDR3 region: CASSFTPGQQPQHF. The CDR3 nucleotides read TGTGCCAGCAGTTTTACGCCGGGACAACAGCCCCAGCATTTT.

V gene TRBV20-1 combines with J gene TRBJ2-3; TRBD2 agrees at 8 bases. The junction had 19 bases not matched to a gene; V was cut back by 3 bases and J by 5 bases. The CDR3 contains 18 residues. Germline loops: CDR1 DFQATT, CDR2 SNEGSKA (reference sequence). CDR3 region: CSARTVKRESIMGDTQYF. In DNA, the CDR3 is TGCAGTGCTAGGACTGTCAAGCGGGAGAGCATTATGGGAGATACGCAGTATTTT.

This chain connects TRBV5-1 to TRBJ1-1; tentative D call: TRBD1 (5 bases). Trimming left V 2 bases short and J 4 bases short, with 12 bases between. In germline, CDR1 is SGHRS, CDR2 YFSETQ. The CDR3 is 14 amino acids. The CDR3 DNA is TGCGCCAGCAGCTTTCAGGAGAGGGGCACTGAAGCTTTCTTT. Its protein product is CASSFQERGTEAFF.

This chain joins TRBV29-1 and TRBJ2-1; 10 bases are a match to TRBD1. The V gene end was trimmed by 8 bases and the J gene end by 7 bases; junction bases not matched to a gene: 5. This CDR3 region has 12 residues. Germline values: CDR1 SQVTM, CDR2 ANQGSEA. The CDR3 sequence: CSRQGARNEQFF. CDR3 DNA sequence: TGCAGCCGACAGGGGGCTCGTAATGAGCAGTTCTTC.

This clonotype has just a few counts. CDR3 sequence: CATSTQRTNHNEQFF. The CDR3 DNA is TGTGCCACCAGCACCCAGAGGACGAATCATAATGAGCAGTTCTTC. V is TRBV15 and J is TRBJ2-1; no reliable D call. Deletions cut 4 bases from V and 7 bases from J, with 17 bases between. Germline V gene lookup returns CDR1 LNHNV and CDR2 YYDKDF (reference sequence). The CDR3 extends over 15 amino acids. Filled out from reference TRBV15 and TRBJ2-1, the complete variable domain reads DAMVIQNPRYQVTQFGKPVTLSCSQTLNHNVMYWYQQKSSQAPKLLFHYYDKDFNNEADTPDNFQSRRPNTSFCFLDIRSPGLGDTAMYLCATSTQRTNHNEQFFGPGTRLTVL.

The chain combines TRBV28 with TRBJ2-1; TRBD2 agrees at 10 bases. Germline lookup yields CDR1 MDHEN and CDR2 SYDVKM. The CDR3 is made up of 16 amino acids. V lost 5 bases, J lost 3 bases, and 7 bases stayed unmatched. This CDR3 is CASSATSGKNYNEQFF. The DNA for the CDR3 is TGTGCCAGCAGTGCAACTAGCGGGAAGAACTACAATGAGCAGTTCTTC.

This clonotype has more than one count but fewer than ten. For the CDR3, the DNA is TGTGCCAGCAGTGAGCAACTAGCGGGAAAGAATGAGCAGTTCTTC. Amino acids: CASSEQLAGKNEQFF. The chain recombines TRBV2 with TRBJ2-1, with 10 bases fitting TRBD2. Trimming at V came to 3 bases and at J to 7 bases, leaving 6 bases not matched to a gene. CDR1 is SNHLY, CDR2 FYNNEI, per germline. The CDR3 covers 15 residues.

V usage is TRBV29-1 and J usage is TRBJ2-6, with D possibly TRBD1 on 5 matching bases. The CDR3 totals 15 residues. The V end lost 4 bases, the J end lost 0 bases, and 10 bases lay between the germline ends. Germline assignment: CDR1 SQVTM and CDR2 ANQGSEA. The CDR3 DNA sequence: TGCAGCGTTGGTGGGGCCCACTCTGGGGCCAACGTCCTGACTTTC. This gives the protein CSVGGAHSGANVLTF.

The rearrangement uses TRBV4-1 and TRBJ1-2; D perhaps matches TRBD1 (5 bases). Between the trimmed V and J ends, which lost 6 bases and 1 base, there was a span of 12 bases. CDR3 length: 14 residues. CDR1 and CDR2 (germline): MGHRA, YSYEKL. The CDR3, as DNA: TGCGCCAGCAGAAGACAGATTGATAACTATGGCTACACCTTC. Translation gives CASRRQIDNYGYTF.

This chain uses TRBV6-5 with TRBJ2-1; tentatively, D is TRBD1 (6 bases). The CDR3 is made up of 15 amino acids. CDR1 is MNHEY, CDR2 SVGAGI, per germline. Trimming removed 4 bases at V and 8 bases at J, with 18 bases between. The CDR3 region is CASSSRDNLIYEQFF. For the CDR3, the DNA is TGTGCCAGCAGTTCCCGGGACAACTTAATCTATGAGCAGTTCTTC.